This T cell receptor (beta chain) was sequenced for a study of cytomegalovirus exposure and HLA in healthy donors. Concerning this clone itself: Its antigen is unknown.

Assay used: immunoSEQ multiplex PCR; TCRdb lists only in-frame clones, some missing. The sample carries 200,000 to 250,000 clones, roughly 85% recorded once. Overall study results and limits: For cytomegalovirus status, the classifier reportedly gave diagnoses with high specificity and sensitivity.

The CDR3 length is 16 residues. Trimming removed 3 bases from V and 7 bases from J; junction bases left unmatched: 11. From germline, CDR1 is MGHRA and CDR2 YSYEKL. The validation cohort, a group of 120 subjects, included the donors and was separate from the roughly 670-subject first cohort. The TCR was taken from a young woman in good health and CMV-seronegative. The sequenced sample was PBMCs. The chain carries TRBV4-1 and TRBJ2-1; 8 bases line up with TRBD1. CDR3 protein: CASSHQGRGPGNEQFF. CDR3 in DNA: TGCGCCAGCAGCCATCAAGGCAGGGGGCCGGGGAATGAGCAGTTCTTC.